One sample yielded the 12 T cell receptor beta chains listed below, sequenced in a study of cytomegalovirus exposure and HLA in healthy donors. The PCR was carried out with 60 Vbeta primers and 13 Jbeta primers. Assay: immunoSEQ multiplex PCR; the TCRdb copy retains only in-frame clones and omits some. The data show over 100,000 clones, approximately 80% seen once. What was sequenced was PBMCs. These receptors all come from a middle-aged woman in good health and CMV-seropositive.

The chain uses TRBV6-5 and TRBJ1-2, with a tentative D call TRBD1 (5 bases). With 2 bases removed from V and 1 base from J, the gap between germline ends came to 8 bases. CDR3 length: 14 amino acids. Germline CDR1 reads MNHEY; CDR2 reads SVGAGI. CDR3 sequence reads: CASSYGRGNYGYTF. CDR3 nucleotides: TGTGCCAGCAGTTACGGGAGGGGTAACTATGGCTACACCTTC.

The V call is TRBV5-1, the J call TRBJ2-7; 12 nucleotides line up with TRBD2. J gave up 7 bases and V 0 bases, and 2 bases lay outside the gene matches. This CDR3 spans 14 amino acids. The V gene's germline CDR1 is SGHRS and CDR2 YFSETQ. The CDR3 protein is CASSLGLAGVEQYF. In nucleotides, the CDR3 is TGCGCCAGCAGCTTGGGACTAGCGGGGGTTGAGCAGTACTTC.

The chain has TRBV6-5 and TRBJ2-7; D is unclear. Germline loops: CDR1 MNHEY, CDR2 SVGAGI. There are 14 residues in the CDR3. Deletions cut 0 bases from V and 2 bases from J, with 8 bases between. The CDR3 region is CASSYSRGTYEQYF. The CDR3 DNA reads as TGTGCCAGCAGTTACTCCCGCGGTACCTACGAGCAGTACTTC.

V usage is TRBV7-2 and J usage is TRBJ2-7; D uncertain. The CDR3 totals 14 residues. From germline, CDR1 is SGHTA and CDR2 FQGNSA. Trimming took 1 base from V and 2 from J, leaving 9 bases between them. The CDR3: CASSLETRTYEQYF. In nucleotides, the CDR3 is TGTGCCAGCAGCTTAGAAACGAGAACCTACGAGCAGTACTTC.

This clone was seen a few times. The genes are TRBV30 and TRBJ2-3; 9 nucleotides line up with TRBD1. Trimming cost V 5 bases and J 1 base; bases outside gene matches: 19. The germline gives CDR1 GTSNPN, CDR2 SVGIG (reference sequence). The CDR3 has 19 amino acids. CDR3 coding DNA: TGTGCCTGGCAGCCTGGGATCCGGGACAGGGAGTTTCGCACAGATACGCAGTATTTT. It codes for CAWQPGIRDREFRTDTQYF. Looking up the rest from reference TRBV30 and TRBJ2-3 gives the full variable domain: SQTIHQWPATLVQPVGSPLSLECTVEGTSNPNLYWYRQAAGRGLQLLFYSVGIGQISSEVPQNLSASRPQDRQFILSSKKLLLSDSGFYLCAWQPGIRDREFRTDTQYFGPGTRLTVL.

This clone was observed a few times. The V and J genes are TRBV5-4 and TRBJ2-4, with D maybe TRBD2 (5 bases). Looked up from germline, CDR1 is SGHNT and CDR2 is YYREEE (reference sequence). This CDR3 is 15 amino acids long. V was trimmed by 4 bases and J by 5 bases, leaving 16 bases between them. In nucleotides, the CDR3 is TGTGCCAGCAGCCCCCGGGGAAGCGGAGAAAACATTCAGTACTTC. Its protein is CASSPRGSGENIQYF.

The chain uses TRBV7-7 and TRBJ2-2; 7 positions match TRBD1. The germline gives CDR1 SSHAT, CDR2 FNYEAQ (reference sequence). This CDR3 contains 16 residues. With V trimmed by 5 bases and J by 6 bases, 12 bases remained unmatched. The CDR3 DNA reads TGTGCCAGCAGCCCAAGGTCAGGGGGTCCGGCCGGGGAGCTGTTTTTT. This codes for CASSPRSGGPAGELFF.

This clone has just a few counts. The gene calls are TRBV5-1 and TRBJ2-5; 8 bases map to TRBD1. Germline V gene lookup returns CDR1 SGHRS and CDR2 YFSETQ. The CDR3 contains 16 residues. V was clipped by 3 bases and J by 5 bases; unmatched bases: 12. Here the CDR3 reads CASSWGDRSGQETQYF. CDR3 DNA: TGCGCCAGCAGCTGGGGGGACAGGTCGGGGCAGGAGACCCAGTACTTC.

The genes are TRBV5-6 and TRBJ1-4; TRBD1 matches at 7 bases. The CDR3 is 14 amino acids. CDR1 and CDR2 from the germline V gene are SGHDT and YYEEEE. V lost 0 bases to trimming and J lost 4 bases; unmatched junction nucleotides: 0. CDR3 loop: CASSLDRGNEKLFF. CDR3 sequence (DNA): TGTGCCAGCAGCTTGGACAGGGGTAATGAAAAACTGTTTTTT.

The J gene is TRBJ2-3, the V gene TRBV21-1; TRBD1 is the table's D call and was not checked against the DNA. TRBV21-1 is noted as a pseudogene. CDR3 length equals 17 residues. This CDR3 is CASSPFNRAGASDTQYF. Written as DNA, the CDR3 is TGTGCCAGCAGCCCTTTCAACAGGGCAGGGGCGTCAGATACGCAGTATTTT.

The V gene is TRBV6-5, the J gene TRBJ2-5; 8 nucleotides agree with TRBD2. The last part of the DNA fits TRBJ2-7 better; the J call may be wrong. The V gene's germline CDR1 is MNHEY and CDR2 SVGAGI. The CDR3 spans 15 residues. This chain's CDR3 is CASSPVAGGFYEQYF. The CDR3 DNA reads as TGTGCCAGCAGTCCCGTTGCGGGGGGATTCTACGAGCAGTACTTC.

This clone was seen a few times. V and J are TRBV7-2 and TRBJ2-1; D not certain. The CDR3 runs 14 residues. V dropped 1 base and J dropped 10 bases, with 14 bases sitting between them. Germline V lookup: CDR1 SGHTA, CDR2 FQGNSA. CDR3 sequence reads: CASSLDGVAREQFF. DNA of the CDR3: TGTGCCAGCAGCTTAGACGGTGTGGCGAGGGAGCAGTTCTTC.